This TCR beta chain came from a study of radiotherapy plus CTLA-4 blockade in lung cancer. About the study: Among patients, over 15% showed objective responses, and 25% to 35% had disease control.

Some clones are missing from TCRdb's copy, which holds only in-frame ones; the method was immunoSEQ multiplex PCR. The sample holds roughly 76,000 clones, 70% to 80% seen once. CTLA-4 blockade using ipilimumab, together with focal radiation, was received by patients with chemo-refractory metastatic non-small-cell lung cancer. About this clone: Antigen unknown.

The germline V and J ends were trimmed by 0 bases and 0 bases, with 17 bases remaining between them. This CDR3 is built from 18 residues. The germline CDR1 and CDR2 sequences are SGHDN and FVKESK. Findings and limits, study-wide: Blood saw expansion of tumor-derived TCR clones after radiotherapy plus ipilimumab.

Sequenced here: peripheral blood, sampled from a patient treated with radiotherapy plus ipilimumab. The gene calls are TRBV14 and TRBJ1-1; D is ambiguous. This receptor was taken from a human donor with non-small cell lung cancer whose response to radiotherapy plus ipilimumab could not be evaluated. The CDR3 DNA is TGTGCCAGCAGCCAAGATCTGGGTTGGGCAGCCCTGAACACTGAAGCTTTCTTT. Its translation: CASSQDLGWAALNTEAFF.